This is a list of T cell receptor beta chains from one sample in a study of blood T cell repertoires in COVID-19. This table comes from immunoSEQ multiplex PCR, and its TCRdb copy is limited to in-frame clones, with some not included. The sample consists of some 93,000 clones, around 86% of them appearing once. Sequenced: peripheral blood. The receptors stem from a man aged 55 to 69 with acute or convalescent COVID-19. The CDR3 runs from the conserved cysteine through the conserved F or W. The order of the fields is clone size, V gene, D gene, J gene, CDR3 DNA, CDR3 protein. A D gene is named only where the DNA matches it firmly. The size entry is marked missing in some rows and otherwise reads once, few, many or a size class.

.	TRBV29-1	.	TRBJ2-5	TGCAGCGTGGCCGTTTGGGGCCCGGGAGAGACCCAGTACTTC	CSVAVWGPGETQYF
.	TRBV19	.	TRBJ2-3	TGTGCCAGTAGTAGAGTGCCTAGCTTAAGCCTAGATACGCAGTATTTT	CASSRVPSLSLDTQYF
.	TRBV5-4	TRBD2	TRBJ2-1	TGTGCCAGCAGCTCCCAGCGGGGGCAGCACGATGAGCAGTTCTTC	CASSSQRGQHDEQFF
.	TRBV20-1	TRBD1	TRBJ2-5	TGCAGTGCTAGTGCAGGGGGCATCCTAGAGACCCAGTACTTC	CSASAGGILETQYF
.	TRBV7-2	.	TRBJ2-7	TGTGCCAGCAGCTTAGCGGGGGGACCCTACGAGCAGTACTTC	CASSLAGGPYEQYF
.	TRBV13	TRBD2	TRBJ2-5	TGTGCCAGCAGCCCCCGGGGTAGCGGGGGGGGAGAGACCCAGTACTTC	CASSPRGSGGGETQYF
few	TRBV6-1	.	TRBJ2-1	TGTGCCAGCAGTCAAGCCTACAGGGAAGGCTACAATGAGCAGTTCTTC	CASSQAYREGYNEQFF
.	TRBV5-1	TRBD1	TRBJ1-6	TGCGCCAGCAGCTGGCTAGGACAGGTGGGCTCACCCCTCCACTTT	CASSWLGQVGSPLHF
.	TRBV24-1	TRBD2	TRBJ2-1	TGTGCCACCAGTGATTCATCGCCAGCGGGGAACTACAATGAGCAGTTCTTC	CATSDSSPAGNYNEQFF
few	TRBV6-4	.	TRBJ2-2	TGTGCCAGCAGTGACTCTGCCATGGGGGCGGCCGGGGAGCTGTTTTTT	CASSDSAMGAAGELFF
.	TRBV2	.	TRBJ2-1	TGTGCCAGCACTTCGATTCTTAGCGAGCAGTTCTTC	CASTSILSEQFF
.	TRBV7-9	TRBD1	TRBJ2-3	TGTGCCAGCAGCAGCAGCAGGGGGCTGGGAGATACGCAGTATTTT	CASSSSRGLGDTQYF
.	TRBV6-5	.	TRBJ1-2	TGTGCCAGCAGGCCCACAGGGAACTATGGCTACACCTTC	CASRPTGNYGYTF
.	TRBV7-9	.	TRBJ2-5	TGTGCCAGCAGCTTGAGAACAGGAACCCAAGAGACCCAGTACTTC	CASSLRTGTQETQYF
.	TRBV5-4	TRBD2	TRBJ2-1	TGTGCCAGCAGCTTCGGGACTAGCGGCCCCAATGAGCAGTTCTTC	CASSFGTSGPNEQFF
many	TRBV29-1	.	TRBJ2-7	TGCAGCGTTGAAGTCCTCTACGAGCAGTACTTC	CSVEVLYEQYF
.	TRBV6-5	TRBD1	TRBJ2-7	TGTGCCAGCACTGGGGACAGGGTTCCCTACGAGCAGTACTTC	CASTGDRVPYEQYF
.	TRBV4-1	.	TRBJ1-3	TGCGCCAGCAGCCAAAGCCGGCTGGGGGGGGTCTCTGGAAACACCATATATTTT	CASSQSRLGGVSGNTIYF
few	TRBV6-4	.	TRBJ2-3	TGTGCCAGCAGACAGGGAAGAGGGACAGATACGCAGTATTTT	CASRQGRGTDTQYF